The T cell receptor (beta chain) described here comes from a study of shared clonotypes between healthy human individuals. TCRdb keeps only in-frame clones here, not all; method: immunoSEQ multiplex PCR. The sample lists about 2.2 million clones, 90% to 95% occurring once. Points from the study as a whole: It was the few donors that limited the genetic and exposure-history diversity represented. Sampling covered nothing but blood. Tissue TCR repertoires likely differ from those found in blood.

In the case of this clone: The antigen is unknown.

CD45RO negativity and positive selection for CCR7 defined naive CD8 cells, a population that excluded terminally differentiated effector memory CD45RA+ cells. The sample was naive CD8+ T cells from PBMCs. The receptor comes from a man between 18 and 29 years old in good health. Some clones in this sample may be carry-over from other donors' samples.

This CDR3 is CASSSPTAISTDTQYF. The DNA of the CDR3 is TGTGCCAGCAGTTCGCCGACAGCGATTAGCACAGATACGCAGTATTTT. The chain carries TRBV28 and TRBJ2-3, with a weak D call TRBD1 (5 bases). CDR1 and CDR2 from the germline V gene are MDHEN and SYDVKM. The CDR3 runs 16 residues. Trimming shortened V by 4 bases and J by 0 bases, and 14 bases separated the two germline ends.